This T cell receptor beta chain came from a study of cytomegalovirus exposure and HLA in healthy donors. Per germline, CDR1 SEHNR and CDR2 FQNEAQ (reference sequence). This CDR3 has 18 residues. With V trimmed by 3 bases and J by 7 bases, 17 bases remained unmatched. Libraries were prepared by immunoSEQ multiplex PCR; TCRdb keeps only in-frame clonotypes and omits some of them. This table has some 87,000 clones, 95% to 97% appearing once. Material: PBMCs. The receptor was derived from a woman between 18 and 29 years old in good health and CMV-seronegative. This sequence joins TRBV7-9 and TRBJ1-2; 10 nucleotides match TRBD1. The CDR3 bases are TGTGCCAGCAGCTTGGGAACCGGGACAGGGGTGTTCGTAGGTGGCTACACCTTC. This gives the protein CASSLGTGTGVFVGGYTF.